This T cell receptor beta chain was sequenced for a study of T cell changes during pregnancy in multiple sclerosis (dated by TCRdb to about 2019). Regarding the research as a whole: Changes in the T cell repertoire over the course of pregnancy were examined in this study in women with multiple sclerosis.

Library generation was performed with the immunoSEQ multiplex PCR assay. Here the immuneACCESS table is served through TCRdb, limited to in-frame sequences with V and J called. Missing clones are a known gap in these copies; in checked studies unresolved V genes cover under half, and the rest lacks a known reason. Across this sample there are about 60,000 clones, with 85% to 95% seen only once. The ten most abundant clones make up 2.5% to 4% of the sample. Remarks on this clone: It lacks a known antigen. Base qualities were left out, and no much larger clone turns up one base away.

The TCR was taken from a female donor with multiple sclerosis, enrolled in a pregnancy study. Material: CD8+ T cells from peripheral blood mononuclear cells, obtained in the second trimester of pregnancy.

The sequenced DNA: TGCAGCGCCACAGGGGGCGCGGGCCTCAAGAACACTGAAGCTTTCTTT. Translated, it reads CSATGGAGLKNTEAFF. Here the chain combines TRBV29-1 and TRBJ1-1, with 9 junctional bases fitting TRBD1. The junction shows trimming of 7 bases on V and 1 base on J, and the gene matches do not reach 13 bases of it. From the cysteine up to the phenylalanine, the CDR3 has a length of 16 residues. The sequence is cut down to CDR3 DNA, 48 bases in frame from base 1. From the germline V gene, CDR1 is SQVTM and CDR2 is ANQGSEA.